The clone carrying this T cell receptor (beta chain) was found once. The record originates from a study of blood T cell repertoires in COVID-19. Study details: Some COVID-19 samples were acute and others convalescent; all came from the United States, Italy and Spain. T cells, B-cell-depleted T cells, or PBMCs provided the cDNA or gDNA that served as material.

Measured with immunoSEQ multiplex PCR; TCRdb has only the in-frame clones, and not every one. The sample contains around 64,000 clones, more than 55% of which appear only once. The CDR3 covers 17 residues. The germline gives CDR1 LNHDA, CDR2 SQIVND (reference sequence). V was clipped by 2 bases and J by 6 bases; unmatched bases: 16. The TCR comes from an older woman who had been exposed to COVID-19. The material sequenced was PBMCs or T cells enriched from blood (not recorded which). This chain connects TRBV19 to TRBJ2-7; TRBD1 matches at 7 bases. This chain's CDR3 is CASSIIAPTGSWVEQYF. CDR3 coding DNA: TGTGCCAGTAGTATAATCGCGCCGACAGGGTCATGGGTCGAGCAGTACTTC.